This record looks at one T cell receptor (beta chain) sequence and its context. Its antigen is unknown. This record comes from a study of relationships among human T cell subsets. General study findings and limits: V, D, J usage, CDR3 length and N-additions were similar across seven subsets. Clones with over 100 reads held over 60% of CD8+ cytotoxic sequences. Substantial CDR3 sharing among Th1, Th2 and regulatory cells suggested stochastic fate choice.

Memory T cells were selected with anti-CD45RO beads from the CD45RA-negative fraction. T cell subsets were isolated with antibody-coated magnetic beads. CDR3 size: 14 residues. Trimming shortened V by 2 bases and J by 1 base, and 9 bases separated the two germline ends. Germline V gene sequence: CDR1 SGHNT, CDR2 YENEEA. Semiquantitative ARM-PCR amplified T cell receptor alpha and beta CDR3 regions from mRNA. ARM-PCR used tagged nested gene-specific primers, then communal superprimers for exponential amplification. One entry per CDR3 protein results from TCRdb running MiXCR on the multiplex PCR reads. The data contain 7,000 to 9,500 distinct CDR3 sequences, roughly 55% of them seen just once; the ten biggest clones take up approximately 5.6%.

V and J are TRBV11-3 and TRBJ2-7; D is tentatively TRBD1 or TRBD2 (5 bases each). The origin of this receptor is a man aged 35 to 55 in good health. The sample consisted of memory T cells sorted from blood. The CDR3 sequence is CASSLSGSSYEQYF. The CDR3 DNA follows: TGTGCCAGCAGCTTATCAGGGAGTTCCTACGAGCAGTACTTC.